The 22 T cell receptor beta chains given below trace back to one sample, sequenced in a study of beta chain features in type 1 diabetes. Isolated RNA was reverse transcribed in full, so expressed TCRB transcripts were sequenced. Libraries were prepared by immunoSEQ multiplex PCR; TCRdb keeps only in-frame clonotypes and omits some of them. The data hold 450,000 or so clones, with roughly 11% observed a single time. The sequencing input was naive CD4+ T cells from blood. All receptors derive from a woman aged 18 to 35 in good health.

The V and J genes are TRBV4-3 and TRBJ2-7; D uncertain. The germline V and J ends were trimmed by 0 bases and 0 bases, with 12 bases remaining between them. The CDR3 is made up of 16 amino acids. Per the germline V gene, CDR1 is LGHNA and CDR2 is YSLEER. CDR3 residues: CASSQELAAGSYEQYF. CDR3 in DNA: TGCGCCAGCAGCCAAGAGCTCGCGGCTGGCTCCTACGAGCAGTACTTC.

The chain joins TRBV18 to TRBJ1-1; 7 bases match TRBD1. The CDR3 is 17 amino acids. Trimming took 3 bases from V and 4 from J; bases not matched to a gene: 14. Germline V gives CDR1 KGHSH, CDR2 LQKENI. CDR3 loop: CASSPPSGGGYGTEAFF. The CDR3 DNA is TGTGCCAGCTCACCTCCTTCTGGAGGGGGCTACGGCACTGAAGCTTTCTTT.

V and J are TRBV2 and TRBJ2-2; maybe TRBD2 (5 bases). This CDR3 is 14 amino acids long. Germline CDR1 and CDR2: SNHLY and FYNNEI. V shed 7 bases and J shed 4 bases, with 13 bases lying between them. The CDR3: CASKPSQATGELFF. The CDR3 DNA reads TGTGCCAGCAAGCCTAGCCAGGCCACCGGGGAGCTGTTTTTT.

This clone was seen many times. The chain uses TRBV29-1 and TRBJ2-3, with 11 bases matching TRBD1. Losses at the gene ends were 8 bases for V and 4 bases for J; bases not matched to a gene: 5. Germline V CDR1 and CDR2: SQVTM, ANQGSEA. CDR3 length: 13 residues. The CDR3 nucleotides read TGCAGCCAGGGACAGGGGGTTCCAGATACGCAGTATTTT. This sequence encodes CSQGQGVPDTQYF.

This clone has ten or more counts. V gene TRBV13 combines with J gene TRBJ2-1; a possible D gene is TRBD1 (6 bases). Deletions cut 6 bases from V and 3 bases from J, with 18 bases between. Germline V gives CDR1 PRHDT, CDR2 FYEKMQ (reference sequence). The CDR3 extends over 16 amino acids. CDR3 protein: CASRTHRELIYNEQFF. The CDR3 nucleotides are TGTGCCAGCAGAACCCACAGGGAACTGATCTACAATGAGCAGTTCTTC.

The chain combines TRBV12-5 with TRBJ2-1; D unresolved. The CDR3 covers 11 residues. Between the trimmed V and J ends, which lost 6 bases and 6 bases, there was a span of 6 bases. Germline V CDR1 and CDR2: LGHNT, FRNRAP. The CDR3 reads CASGNLNEQFF. The CDR3 nucleotides read TGTGCTAGTGGAAATCTCAATGAGCAGTTCTTC.

There are a few counts of this clone. The chain uses TRBV10-3 and TRBJ1-1; D remains ambiguous. The CDR3 spans 11 residues. Per the germline V gene, CDR1 is ENHRY and CDR2 is SYGVKD. With 3 bases removed from V and 5 bases from J, the gap between germline ends came to 4 bases. CDR3: CAISDGTEAFF. For the CDR3, the DNA is TGTGCCATCAGTGACGGGACTGAAGCTTTCTTT.

This clone was picked up a small number of times. This chain uses TRBV7-2 with TRBJ2-2, with D hard to call. This CDR3 is built from 11 residues. V was clipped by 5 bases and J by 8 bases, with 6 bases between them. CDR1 and CDR2 from the germline V gene are SGHTA and FQGNSA. The CDR3 DNA follows: TGTGCCAGCAGCCAAAGGGGGGAGCTGTTTTTT. It translates to CASSQRGELFF.

This chain connects TRBV19 to TRBJ2-7, with D tentatively TRBD1 (5 bases). Germline assignment: CDR1 LNHDA and CDR2 SQIVND (reference sequence). V lost 3 bases and J lost 0, with 12 bases in between. The CDR3 has 15 residues. The CDR3 nucleotides are TGTGCCAGTAGTATTCAGCAGGGCGGCTCCTACGAGCAGTACTTC. Protein: CASSIQQGGSYEQYF.

The CDR3 region has the DNA TGTGCCAGCTCACCACCAGGTCTACGGTTAGGTATACCGTTCTTC. Translated: CASSPPGLRLGIPFF. The gene calls are TRBV18 and TRBJ2-1; D gene unclear. The CDR3 covers 15 residues. The germline gives CDR1 KGHSH, CDR2 LQKENI. The V and J ends lost 0 bases and 15 bases respectively, with 21 bases between them.

This clone was observed a handful of times. The V call is TRBV9, the J call TRBJ1-6, with D perhaps TRBD1 (6 bases). Deletions cut 7 bases from V and 7 bases from J, with 21 bases between. Germline V lookup: CDR1 SGDLS, CDR2 YYNGEE. CDR3 length: 16 residues. The CDR3 DNA sequence: TGTGCCAGCTCCAGCGATCCCCTCAGGGGCAATTCACCCCTCCACTTT. Translation gives CASSSDPLRGNSPLHF.

The sample holds a few counts of this clone. V and J are TRBV28 and TRBJ1-2, with a possible D match to TRBD1 (5 bases). The V gene lost 3 bases and the J gene lost 6 bases, with 11 bases spanning the gap. The germline gives CDR1 MDHEN, CDR2 SYDVKM. The CDR3 has 13 amino acids. The CDR3 nucleotides are TGTGCCAGCAGTTTGTTTGAGGGGAATGGCTACACCTTC. It translates to CASSLFEGNGYTF.

The chain is built from TRBV30 and TRBJ1-2, with D tentatively TRBD1 (5 bases). V dropped 4 bases and J dropped 2 bases, with 20 bases sitting between them. Germline V gives CDR1 GTSNPN, CDR2 SVGIG (reference sequence). This CDR3 has 16 residues. CDR3 in amino acids: CAWTPDGARRNYGYTF. As DNA, the CDR3 is TGTGCCTGGACACCCGACGGGGCGCGCCGAAACTATGGCTACACCTTC. Based on the CDR3 plus reference TRBV30 and TRBJ1-2, the full variable domain is SQTIHQWPATLVQPVGSPLSLECTVEGTSNPNLYWYRQAAGRGLQLLFYSVGIGQISSEVPQNLSASRPQDRQFILSSKKLLLSDSGFYLCAWTPDGARRNYGYTFGSGTRLTVV.

This clone showed up just a few times. The J gene is TRBJ2-1, the V gene TRBV2, with TRBD2 matching 8 bases. With 7 bases clipped from V and 4 bases from J, the junction kept 6 bases outside the gene matches. Germline CDR1 reads SNHLY; CDR2 reads FYNNEI. This CDR3 has 14 amino acids. The CDR3 region is CASKTSGLYNEQFF. The CDR3 DNA is TGTGCCAGCAAAACTAGCGGCCTTTACAATGAGCAGTTCTTC.

As regards this clone: Additional DNA sequences in this sample encode the identical CDR3. This chain links TRBV7-8 with TRBJ2-5; D is unclear. Germline V CDR1 and CDR2: SGHVS, FQNEAQ. Trimming removed 5 bases at V and 2 bases at J, with 3 bases between. CDR3 length: 11 residues. The CDR3 coding sequence is TGTGCCAGCAGCCTTCAAGAGACCCAGTACTTC. Protein: CASSLQETQYF.

This chain connects TRBV9 to TRBJ2-7, with D hard to call. Trimming stripped 3 bases from V and 3 bases from J, with 16 bases between. CDR3 length equals 15 residues. Germline V lookup: CDR1 SGDLS, CDR2 YYNGEE. CDR3 sequence reads: CASSAHLLLVYEQYV. The CDR3 coding sequence is TGTGCCAGCAGCGCCCACCTCCTATTGGTCTACGAGCAGTACGTC.

This clone was recorded only once. V gene TRBV6-5 combines with J gene TRBJ2-5; possibly TRBD1 or TRBD2 for D (6 bases each). CDR1 MNHEY and CDR2 SVGAGI come from the germline V gene. The CDR3 loop spans 15 amino acids. V gave up 6 bases and J gave up 4 bases, with 18 bases separating them. The CDR3 DNA reads as TGTGCCAGCAGCCCTCGATCCGGGGGCATAGAGACCCAGTACTTC. It is translated as CASSPRSGGIETQYF.

The chain combines TRBV5-1 with TRBJ2-6; 9 positions agree with TRBD1. V gave up 3 bases and J gave up 0 bases; unmatched junction bases: 10. The CDR3 has 19 amino acids. Per the germline V gene, CDR1 is SGHRS and CDR2 is YFSETQ. DNA for the CDR3: TGCGCCAGCAGCTCCCACCCCTCGACAGGGGGCTCTGGGGCCAACGTCCTGACTTTC. Its translation: CASSSHPSTGGSGANVLTF.

This clone has a handful of counts. Other DNA sequences in this sample translate to the same CDR3. This chain joins TRBV19 and TRBJ2-5; 8 bases are shared with TRBD1. This CDR3 comprises 13 residues. Germline V lookup: CDR1 LNHDA, CDR2 SQIVND (reference sequence). The V gene end was trimmed by 6 bases and the J gene end by 5 bases; junction bases not matched to a gene: 5. The CDR3 is CASSPGQGETQYF. CDR3 DNA: TGTGCCAGTAGCCCCGGACAGGGTGAGACCCAGTACTTC.

This clone was counted between two and nine times. Other DNA sequences in this sample translate to the same CDR3. V gene TRBV7-2 combines with J gene TRBJ2-3; 7 nucleotides line up with TRBD1. The CDR3 is 15 amino acids. Germline CDR1 reads SGHTA; CDR2 reads FQGNSA. The trim removed 2 bases at V and 1 base at J, leaving 3 bases unmatched. The CDR3 is CASSLRQGRTDTQYF. CDR3 bases: TGTGCCAGCAGCTTAAGACAGGGTCGCACAGATACGCAGTATTTT.

This clone showed up just a few times. The rearrangement joins TRBV7-9 to TRBJ2-5; the D is unclear. The CDR3 has 12 residues. The ends were cut back, 2 bases at V and 4 bases at J, with 5 bases in the middle. Germline assignment: CDR1 SEHNR and CDR2 FQNEAQ (reference sequence). The CDR3 loop reads CASSLRVETQYF. In nucleotides, the CDR3 is TGTGCCAGCAGCTTAAGAGTAGAGACCCAGTACTTC.

V and J are TRBV2 and TRBJ2-3; no clear D gene. CDR3 length: 9 amino acids. CDR1 SNHLY and CDR2 FYNNEI come from the germline V gene. Written as DNA, the CDR3 is TGTGGCCTCACAGATACGCAGTATTTT. It specifies CGLTDTQYF.